These 7 T cell receptor beta chains originate from one sample sequenced in a study of blood T cell repertoires in COVID-19. The assay was immunoSEQ multiplex PCR, and TCRdb's table has in-frame clones only and misses some. The sample lists some 220,000 clones, 65% to 85% seen once, with more than 5.5% in the top ten. Specimen: peripheral blood. These receptors all stem from a human donor in a cohort sampled during active COVID-19.

The rearrangement uses TRBV30 and TRBJ2-3; 11 bases align to TRBD2. The germline gives CDR1 GTSNPN, CDR2 SVGIG (reference sequence). Losses at the gene ends were 2 bases for V and 4 bases for J; bases not matched to a gene: 8. The CDR3 spans 16 residues. Written as DNA, the CDR3 is TGTGCCTGGAGTAGAACTAGCGGGGGAAACCCAGATACGCAGTATTTT. Its protein product is CAWSRTSGGNPDTQYF. Complete variable domain (other parts from reference TRBV30 and TRBJ2-3): SQTIHQWPATLVQPVGSPLSLECTVEGTSNPNLYWYRQAAGRGLQLLFYSVGIGQISSEVPQNLSASRPQDRQFILSSKKLLLSDSGFYLCAWSRTSGGNPDTQYFGPGTRLTVL.

This rearrangement joins TRBV2 to TRBJ2-6; maybe TRBD2 (6 bases). CDR3 length: 17 amino acids. The germline V gene has CDR1 SNHLY and CDR2 FYNNEI. Trimming shortened V by 7 bases and J by 2 bases, and 18 bases separated the two germline ends. In nucleotides, the CDR3 is TGTGCCAGCACCCAGGAGGGTTTAAGCCCTGGGGCCAACGTCCTGACTTTC. As protein: CASTQEGLSPGANVLTF.

The chain is built from TRBV10-3 and TRBJ2-5, with a possible D match to TRBD2 (5 bases). V lost 2 bases and J lost 3, with 13 bases in between. The germline V gene has CDR1 ENHRY and CDR2 SYGVKD. This CDR3 region has 15 residues. The DNA of the CDR3 is TGTGCCATCAGTGAGCCTAGCAATCTAAAAGAGACCCAGTACTTC. Translated: CAISEPSNLKETQYF.

The V and J genes are TRBV27 and TRBJ2-6; 8 bases are a match to TRBD1. Per germline, CDR1 MNHEY and CDR2 SMNVEV (reference sequence). The trim removed 2 bases at V and 1 base at J, leaving 16 bases unmatched. The CDR3 is 21 amino acids. CDR3 sequence (DNA): TGTGCCAGCAGTTTAAACTCCGAGGACAGGGTCCCAACGTCTGGGGCCAACGTCCTGACTTTC. Protein: CASSLNSEDRVPTSGANVLTF.

The chain combines TRBV11-2 with TRBJ2-4; 8 bases fit TRBD1. The CDR3 loop spans 14 amino acids. Germline assignment: CDR1 SGHAT and CDR2 FQNNGV. V lost 0 bases, J lost 12 bases, and 7 bases stayed unmatched. The CDR3 protein is CASSLDEGTGPQYF. The DNA for the CDR3 is TGTGCCAGCAGCTTAGATGAGGGGACAGGTCCTCAGTACTTC.

The chain joins TRBV29-1 to TRBJ2-3, with 9 bases identical to TRBD2. Germline values: CDR1 SQVTM, CDR2 ANQGSEA. Unmatched junction bases numbered 9, after V lost 6 bases and J lost 2 bases. The CDR3 contains 15 residues. The DNA for the CDR3 is TGCAGCGTGACCTGGACTAGCGCGTTCACAGATACGCAGTATTTT. Protein product: CSVTWTSAFTDTQYF.

The rearrangement joins TRBV10-3 to TRBJ2-3; TRBD2 agrees at 7 bases. The V gene end was trimmed by 6 bases and the J gene end by 2 bases; junction bases not matched to a gene: 8. Looked up from germline, CDR1 is ENHRY and CDR2 is SYGVKD. This CDR3 has 15 amino acids. In nucleotides, the CDR3 is TGTGCCATCAGCTTAGTGGGGGGGACCACAGATACGCAGTATTTT. Amino acid sequence: CAISLVGGTTDTQYF.